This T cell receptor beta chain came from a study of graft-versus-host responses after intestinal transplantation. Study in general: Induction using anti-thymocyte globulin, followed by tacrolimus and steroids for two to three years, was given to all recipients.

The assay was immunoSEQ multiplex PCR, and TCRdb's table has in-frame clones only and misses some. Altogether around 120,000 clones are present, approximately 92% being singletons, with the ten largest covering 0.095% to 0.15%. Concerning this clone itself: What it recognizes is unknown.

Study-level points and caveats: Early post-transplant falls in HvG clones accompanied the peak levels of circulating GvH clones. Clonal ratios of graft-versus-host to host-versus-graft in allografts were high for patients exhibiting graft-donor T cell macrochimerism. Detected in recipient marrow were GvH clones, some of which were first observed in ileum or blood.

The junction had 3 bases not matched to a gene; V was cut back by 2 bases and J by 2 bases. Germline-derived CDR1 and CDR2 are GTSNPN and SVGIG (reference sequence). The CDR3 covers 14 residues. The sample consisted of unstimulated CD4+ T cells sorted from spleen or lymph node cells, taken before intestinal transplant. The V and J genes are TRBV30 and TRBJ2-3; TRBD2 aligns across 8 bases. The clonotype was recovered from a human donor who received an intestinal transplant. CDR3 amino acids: CAWSTSGYTDTQYF. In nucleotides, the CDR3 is TGTGCCTGGAGTACTAGCGGCTACACAGATACGCAGTATTTT.